This is a list of T cell receptor beta chains from one sample in a study of OX40 agonist ivuxolimab in advanced cancers. The repertoire was sequenced with immunoSEQ multiplex PCR; TCRdb's copy has only in-frame clones and lacks some. The sample lists under 25,000 clones; 73% were seen once. The sample was CD4+ or CD8+ T cells sorted from blood, taken in a trial of the OX40 agonist ivuxolimab. These receptors came from an adult with an advanced solid tumor such as melanoma, head and neck, liver or kidney cancer. Each CDR3 is given with its conserved first and last residue. D genes are given only for firm matches. Rows give clone size only sometimes, using once, few, many, or a class for an expanded clone.

CDR3aa	CDR3nt	v_gene	j_gene	d_gene	abundance
CASSEALNTEAFF	TGTGCCAGCAGCGAGGCCTTGAACACTGAAGCTTTCTTT	TRBV6-5	TRBJ1-1	NA	NA
CASSLEFGGAGQPQHF	TGTGCCAGCAGTTTAGAGTTTGGGGGCGCGGGTCAGCCCCAGCATTTT	TRBV27	TRBJ1-5	NA	NA
CASSVTGGSYEQYF	TGTGCCAGCAGCGTAACCGGGGGATCCTACGAGCAGTACTTC	TRBV9	TRBJ2-7	NA	NA
CASSNGAFDSNQPQHF	TGTGCCAGCAGTAACGGCGCTTTTGATAGCAATCAGCCCCAGCATTTT	TRBV27	TRBJ1-5	NA	NA
CASSLDNSYNEQFF	TGTGCCAGCAGCTTGGACAACTCCTACAATGAGCAGTTCTTC	TRBV5-4	TRBJ2-1	NA	NA
CASSPTDQPQHF	TGTGCCAGCAGTCCAACAGATCAGCCCCAGCATTTT	TRBV28	TRBJ1-5	NA	NA
CASSLGTRLASDTQYF	TGCGCCAGCAGCCTTGGGACCAGACTCGCCTCAGATACGCAGTATTTT	TRBV10-1	TRBJ2-3	NA	NA
CASSLLAGGPRTDTQYF	TGTGCCAGCAGTTTATTAGCGGGAGGGCCCCGCACAGATACGCAGTATTTT	TRBV28	TRBJ2-3	TRBD2	few
CASSQVRGLDNEQFF	TGCGCCAGCAGCCAAGTAAGGGGGTTGGACAATGAGCAGTTCTTC	TRBV4-3	TRBJ2-1	NA	NA
CASNAANTEAFF	TGTGCCAGCAATGCGGCGAACACTGAAGCTTTCTTT	TRBV7-6	TRBJ1-1	NA	NA
CASSRGNNYGYTF	TGTGCCAGCAGCCGAGGCAATAACTATGGCTACACCTTC	TRBV9	TRBJ1-2	NA	NA
CASSQVSLTVEQFF	TGTGCCAGCAGCCAAGTTTCCCTGACTGTTGAGCAGTTCTTC	TRBV4-2	TRBJ2-1	NA	NA
CASSLIGSQSSYNEQFF	TGTGCCAGCAGCTTAATTGGTTCACAGAGCTCCTACAATGAGCAGTTCTTC	TRBV7-3	TRBJ2-1	NA	NA
CASSYGVGADYGYTF	TGTGCCAGCAGCTACGGGGTCGGGGCGGACTATGGCTACACCTTC	TRBV11-2	TRBJ1-2	NA	once
CASRSGQLTSSGANVLTF	TGTGCCAGCAGGTCGGGACAGCTGACCTCTTCCGGGGCCAACGTCCTGACTTTC	TRBV2	TRBJ2-6	TRBD1	NA
CASSYSSGGNTEAFF	TGTGCCAGCAGTTACTCCTCCGGGGGGAACACTGAAGCTTTCTTT	TRBV6-5	TRBJ1-1	NA	NA
CASSLDERNQPQHF	TGTGCCAGCAGTCTGGACGAACGCAATCAGCCCCAGCATTTT	TRBV6-5	TRBJ1-5	NA	NA
CASSLGQGAYEQYF	TGTGCCAGCAGCTTGGGACAGGGGGCCTACGAGCAGTACTTC	TRBV5-6	TRBJ2-7	TRBD1	NA
CASSYGGEGYTF	TGTGCCAGCAGTTACGGGGGGGAGGGCTACACCTTC	TRBV6-7	TRBJ1-2	NA	few
CASSLATEDGYTF	TGTGCCAGCAGCTTAGCGACCGAAGACGGCTACACCTTC	TRBV7-9	TRBJ1-2	NA	NA
CASSPSPHYNEQFF	TGTGCCAGCAGCCCTAGCCCACACTACAATGAGCAGTTCTTC	TRBV27	TRBJ2-1	NA	few
CASSPTGGRDTQYF	TGTGCCAGCAGTCCGACAGGGGGCAGAGATACGCAGTATTTT	TRBV28	TRBJ2-3	TRBD1	once
CASSYSDSQETQYF	TGTGCCAGCAGTTACTCAGACAGCCAAGAGACCCAGTACTTC	TRBV6-6	TRBJ2-5	NA	NA
CASSYVHRPYEQYF	TGTGCCAGCAGCTACGTCCACAGGCCCTACGAGCAGTACTTC	TRBV7-9	TRBJ2-7	NA	few
CASSQDARPREDTQYF	TGCGCCAGCAGCCAAGATGCTCGTCCCAGGGAGGATACGCAGTATTTT	TRBV4-3	TRBJ2-3	NA	NA
CASSSRQDGGYTDTQYF	TGTGCCAGCAGCTCCCGACAGGACGGGGGGTACACAGATACGCAGTATTTT	TRBV5-6	TRBJ2-3	NA	NA
CASSVFSGSYEQYF	TGTGCCAGCAGTGTTTTTAGCGGGTCCTACGAGCAGTACTTC	TRBV2	TRBJ2-7	TRBD2	NA
CASSIGQTNTEAFF	TGTGCCAGTAGTATCGGACAAACGAACACTGAAGCTTTCTTT	TRBV19	TRBJ1-1	NA	medium-sized
CASSPPFSGLADETQYF	TGTGCCAGCAGCCCTCCTTTTTCGGGGCTAGCGGACGAGACCCAGTACTTC	TRBV7-9	TRBJ2-5	TRBD2	NA
CASSLGQTSTDTQYF	TGTGCCAGCAGCCTGGGACAGACTAGCACAGATACGCAGTATTTT	TRBV11-3	TRBJ2-3	TRBD1	NA
CAIATSGYNEQFF	TGTGCCATCGCGACTAGCGGATACAATGAGCAGTTCTTC	TRBV6-5	TRBJ2-1	TRBD2	NA
CASSPDNYGYTF	TGTGCCAGTAGTCCTGATAACTATGGCTACACCTTC	TRBV19	TRBJ1-2	NA	NA
CATSRTTGLKETQYF	TGTGCCACCAGCAGAACGACAGGGTTGAAAGAGACCCAGTACTTC	TRBV15	TRBJ2-5	TRBD1	NA
CASGLNRDRVVYTF	TGTGCTAGTGGTTTAAACCGGGACAGGGTAGTCTACACCTTC	TRBV12-5	TRBJ1-2	TRBD1	NA
CASRQGFGYNEQFF	TGTGCCAGCAGACAGGGGTTTGGATACAATGAGCAGTTCTTC	TRBV27	TRBJ2-1	TRBD1	medium-sized
CASSYGGNTEAFF	TGTGCCAGCAGTTACGGAGGGAACACTGAAGCTTTCTTT	TRBV6-5	TRBJ1-1	NA	NA
CASSLDTNTDTQYF	TGTGCCAGCAGCTTGGACACAAACACAGATACGCAGTATTTT	TRBV7-9	TRBJ2-3	NA	NA
CAATPIEQYF	TGTGCCGCCACCCCTATCGAGCAGTACTTC	TRBV10-3	TRBJ2-7	NA	NA
CASSSRGSSADTQYF	TGTGCCAGCAGCTCCCGGGGATCTAGCGCAGATACGCAGTATTTT	TRBV7-9	TRBJ2-3	NA	NA
CASSPMTGLSYNEQFF	TGTGCCAGCAGCCCGATGACAGGGCTCTCCTACAATGAGCAGTTCTTC	TRBV7-3	TRBJ2-1	TRBD1	few
CASSLAPTNEQFF	TGTGCCAGCAGCTTAGCCCCTACCAATGAGCAGTTCTTC	TRBV7-2	TRBJ2-1	NA	NA
CATSRDRGTGDYEQYF	TGTGCCACCAGCAGAGATAGGGGGACAGGGGATTACGAGCAGTACTTC	TRBV15	TRBJ2-7	TRBD1	NA
CASAPGGIYGYTF	TGTGCCAGCGCCCCTGGGGGCATCTATGGCTACACCTTC	TRBV5-8	TRBJ1-2	NA	NA
CASSAKSSGNTIYF	TGTGCCAGCAGTGCGAAAAGCTCTGGAAACACCATATATTTT	TRBV6-1	TRBJ1-3	NA	NA
CASTGQGWEQYF	TGTGCCAGCACGGGACAGGGGTGGGAGCAGTACTTC	TRBV6-6	TRBJ2-7	TRBD1	NA
CATSGHRQGYDTQYF	TGTGCCACCAGCGGACATAGACAGGGGTACGATACGCAGTATTTT	TRBV15	TRBJ2-3	TRBD1	NA
CASSRSTEAFF	TGTGCCAGCAGCCGTAGCACTGAAGCTTTCTTT	TRBV28	TRBJ1-1	NA	NA
CASSLAPTGAGELFF	TGTGCCAGCAGCTTAGCCCCGACAGGGGCCGGGGAGCTGTTTTTT	TRBV11-3	TRBJ2-2	TRBD1	NA
CASSFGLAGFNEQFF	TGTGCCAGCAGCTTTGGACTAGCGGGGTTCAATGAGCAGTTCTTC	TRBV7-8	TRBJ2-1	TRBD2	NA
CASSLGTPSDEQFF	TGTGCCAGCAGCTTAGGGACTCCCTCCGATGAGCAGTTCTTC	TRBV7-2	TRBJ2-1	NA	few
CASSQEGLALSTDTQYF	TGCGCCAGCAGCCAAGAAGGACTAGCCCTCAGCACAGATACGCAGTATTTT	TRBV5-5	TRBJ2-3	TRBD2	few
CASSHYGTGSYEQYF	TGTGCCAGCAGCCACTATGGGACAGGTTCCTACGAGCAGTACTTC	TRBV13	TRBJ2-7	TRBD1	NA
CASSQDMGAFGNTIYF	TGCGCCAGCAGCCAAGATATGGGGGCCTTCGGAAACACCATATATTTT	TRBV4-3	TRBJ1-3	NA	NA
CASRDVGAGSPQHF	TGTGCCAGTAGGGACGTTGGGGCTGGTTCTCCCCAGCATTTT	TRBV19	TRBJ1-5	NA	NA
CASSDSVQTSTDTQYF	TGTGCCAGCAGTGACTCGGTGCAGACTAGCACAGATACGCAGTATTTT	TRBV6-4	TRBJ2-3	NA	few
CASSGMIAGNTGELFF	TGTGCCAGCAGCGGGATGATAGCGGGGAACACCGGGGAGCTGTTTTTT	TRBV5-6	TRBJ2-2	TRBD2	few
CASSLLGGRGDEQFF	TGTGCCAGCAGCTTACTTGGCGGGAGAGGAGATGAGCAGTTCTTC	TRBV7-3	TRBJ2-1	TRBD2	NA